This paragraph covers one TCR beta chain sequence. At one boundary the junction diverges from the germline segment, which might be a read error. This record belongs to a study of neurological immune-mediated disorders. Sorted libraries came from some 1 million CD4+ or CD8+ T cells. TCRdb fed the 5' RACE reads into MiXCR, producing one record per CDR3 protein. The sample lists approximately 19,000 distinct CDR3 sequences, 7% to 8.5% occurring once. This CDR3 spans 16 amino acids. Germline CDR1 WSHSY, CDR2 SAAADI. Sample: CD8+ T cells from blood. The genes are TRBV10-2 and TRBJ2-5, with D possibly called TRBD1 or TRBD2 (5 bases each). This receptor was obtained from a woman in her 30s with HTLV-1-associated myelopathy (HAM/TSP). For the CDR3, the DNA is TGCGCCAGTACTGCCAGAGCTAGAGGGGAAGGGGAGACCCAGTACTTT. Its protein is CASTARARGEGETQYF.